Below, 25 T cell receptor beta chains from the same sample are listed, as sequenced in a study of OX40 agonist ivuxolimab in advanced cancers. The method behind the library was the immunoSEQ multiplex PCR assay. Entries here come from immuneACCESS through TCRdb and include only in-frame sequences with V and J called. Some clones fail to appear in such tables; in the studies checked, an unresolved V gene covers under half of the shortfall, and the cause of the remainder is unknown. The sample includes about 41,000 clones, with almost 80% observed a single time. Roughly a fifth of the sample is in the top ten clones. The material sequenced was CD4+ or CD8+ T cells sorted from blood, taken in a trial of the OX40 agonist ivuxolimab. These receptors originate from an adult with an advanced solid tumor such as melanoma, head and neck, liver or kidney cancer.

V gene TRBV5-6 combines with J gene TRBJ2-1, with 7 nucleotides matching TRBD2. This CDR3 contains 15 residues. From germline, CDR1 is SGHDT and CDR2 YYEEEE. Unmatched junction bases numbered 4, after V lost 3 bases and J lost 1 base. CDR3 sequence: CASSYRLASYNEQFF. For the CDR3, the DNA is TGTGCCAGCAGCTACCGACTAGCATCCTACAATGAGCAGTTCTTC.

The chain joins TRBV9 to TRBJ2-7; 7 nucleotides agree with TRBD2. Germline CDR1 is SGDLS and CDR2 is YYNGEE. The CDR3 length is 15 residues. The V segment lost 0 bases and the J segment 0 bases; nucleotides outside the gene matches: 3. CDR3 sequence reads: CASSVEGLPSYEQYF. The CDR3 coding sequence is TGTGCCAGCAGCGTAGAGGGACTACCCTCCTACGAGCAGTACTTC.

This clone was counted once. CDR3 sequence reads: CAISEQRSQETQYF. CDR3 DNA sequence: TGTGCCATCAGTGAGCAGCGGAGCCAAGAGACCCAGTACTTC. V usage is TRBV10-3 and J usage is TRBJ2-5, with TRBD2 as a possible D gene (5 bases). Trimming left V 2 bases short and J 1 base short, with 8 bases between. CDR3 length equals 14 residues. The germline V gene has CDR1 ENHRY and CDR2 SYGVKD.

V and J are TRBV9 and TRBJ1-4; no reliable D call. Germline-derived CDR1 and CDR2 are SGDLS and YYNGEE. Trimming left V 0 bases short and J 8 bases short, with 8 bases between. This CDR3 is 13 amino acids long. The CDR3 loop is CASSVVPGEKLFF. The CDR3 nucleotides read TGTGCCAGCAGCGTAGTCCCTGGGGAAAAACTGTTTTTT.

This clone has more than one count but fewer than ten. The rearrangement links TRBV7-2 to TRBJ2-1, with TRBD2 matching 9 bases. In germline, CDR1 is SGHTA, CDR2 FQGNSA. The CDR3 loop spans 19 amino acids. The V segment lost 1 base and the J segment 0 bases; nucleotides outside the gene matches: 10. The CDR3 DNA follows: TGTGCCAGCAGCTTAGTCGCGGCTAGCGGGGAGAGCTCCTACAATGAGCAGTTCTTC. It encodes CASSLVAASGESSYNEQFF. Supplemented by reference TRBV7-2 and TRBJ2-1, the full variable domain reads GAGVSQSPSNKVTEKGKDVELRCDPISGHTALYWYRQSLGQGLEFLIYFQGNSAPDKSGLPSDRFSAERTGGSVSTLTIQRTQQEDSAVYLCASSLVAASGESSYNEQFFGPGTRLTVL.

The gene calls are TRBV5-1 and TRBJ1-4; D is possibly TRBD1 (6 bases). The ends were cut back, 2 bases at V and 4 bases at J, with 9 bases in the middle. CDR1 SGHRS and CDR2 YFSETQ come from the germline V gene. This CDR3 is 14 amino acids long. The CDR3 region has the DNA TGCGCCAGCAGCTTTTACAGGGTTAATGAAAAACTGTTTTTT. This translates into CASSFYRVNEKLFF.

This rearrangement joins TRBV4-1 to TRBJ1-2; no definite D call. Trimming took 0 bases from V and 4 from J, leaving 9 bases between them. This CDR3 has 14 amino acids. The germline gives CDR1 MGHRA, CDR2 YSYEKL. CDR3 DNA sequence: TGCGCCAGCAGCCAAGATCTCGGGTCCTATGGCTACACCTTC. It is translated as CASSQDLGSYGYTF.

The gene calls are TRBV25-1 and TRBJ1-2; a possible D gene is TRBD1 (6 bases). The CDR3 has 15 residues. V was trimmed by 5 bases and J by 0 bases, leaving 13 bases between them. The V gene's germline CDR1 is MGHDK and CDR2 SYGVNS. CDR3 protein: CASSLAQGSNYGYTF. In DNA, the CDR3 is TGTGCCAGCAGTTTAGCACAGGGATCTAACTATGGCTACACCTTC.

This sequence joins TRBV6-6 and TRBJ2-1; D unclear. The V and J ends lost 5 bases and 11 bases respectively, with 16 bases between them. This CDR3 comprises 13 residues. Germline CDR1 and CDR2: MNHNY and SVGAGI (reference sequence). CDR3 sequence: CASSPTLGRKQFF. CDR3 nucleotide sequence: TGTGCCAGCAGTCCCACCCTAGGCAGGAAGCAGTTCTTC.

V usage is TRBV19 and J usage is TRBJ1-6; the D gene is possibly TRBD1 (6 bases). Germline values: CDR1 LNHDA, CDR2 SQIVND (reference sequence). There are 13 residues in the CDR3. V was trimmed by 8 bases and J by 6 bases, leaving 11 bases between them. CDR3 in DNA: TGTGCCAGTGGGGGGCAGGGTAATTCACCCCTCCACTTT. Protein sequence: CASGGQGNSPLHF.

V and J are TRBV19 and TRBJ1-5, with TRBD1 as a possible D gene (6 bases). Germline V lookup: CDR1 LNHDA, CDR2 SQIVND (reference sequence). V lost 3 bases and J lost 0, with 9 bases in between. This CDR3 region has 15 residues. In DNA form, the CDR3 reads TGTGCCAGTAGTATTGGGGGCCATAGCAATCAGCCCCAGCATTTT. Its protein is CASSIGGHSNQPQHF.

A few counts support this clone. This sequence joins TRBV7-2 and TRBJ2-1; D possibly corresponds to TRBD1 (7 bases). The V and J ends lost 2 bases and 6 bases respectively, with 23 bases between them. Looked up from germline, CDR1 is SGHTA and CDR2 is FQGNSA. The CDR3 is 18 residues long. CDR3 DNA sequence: TGTGCCAGCAGCTTAAGGACAGGCCGGGGGTGGGTCCGCAATGAGCAGTTCTTC. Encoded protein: CASSLRTGRGWVRNEQFF.

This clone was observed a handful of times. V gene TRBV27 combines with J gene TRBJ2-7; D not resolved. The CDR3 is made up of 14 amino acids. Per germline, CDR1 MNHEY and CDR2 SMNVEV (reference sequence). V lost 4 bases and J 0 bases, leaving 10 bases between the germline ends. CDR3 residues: CASSSHIASYEQYF. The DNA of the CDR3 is TGTGCCAGCAGTTCCCATATCGCCTCCTACGAGCAGTACTTC.

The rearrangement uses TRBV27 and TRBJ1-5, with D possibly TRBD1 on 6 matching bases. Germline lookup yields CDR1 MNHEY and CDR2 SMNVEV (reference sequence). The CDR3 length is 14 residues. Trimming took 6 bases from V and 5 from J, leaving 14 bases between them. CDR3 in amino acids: CASSPGQFDQPQHF. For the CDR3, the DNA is TGTGCCAGCAGCCCCGGACAGTTTGATCAGCCCCAGCATTTT.

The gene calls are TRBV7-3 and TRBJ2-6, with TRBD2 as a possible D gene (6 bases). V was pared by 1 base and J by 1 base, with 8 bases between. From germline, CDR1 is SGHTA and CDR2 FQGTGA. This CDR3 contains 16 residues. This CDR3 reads CASSLKGGSGANVLTF. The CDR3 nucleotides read TGTGCCAGCAGCTTAAAGGGAGGTTCTGGGGCCAACGTCCTGACTTTC.

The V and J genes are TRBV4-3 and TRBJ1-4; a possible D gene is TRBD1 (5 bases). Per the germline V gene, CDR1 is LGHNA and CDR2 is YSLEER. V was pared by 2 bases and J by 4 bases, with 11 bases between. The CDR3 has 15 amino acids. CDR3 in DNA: TGCGCCAGCAGCCAAACCAGGGAGTATAATGAAAAACTGTTTTTT. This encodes CASSQTREYNEKLFF.

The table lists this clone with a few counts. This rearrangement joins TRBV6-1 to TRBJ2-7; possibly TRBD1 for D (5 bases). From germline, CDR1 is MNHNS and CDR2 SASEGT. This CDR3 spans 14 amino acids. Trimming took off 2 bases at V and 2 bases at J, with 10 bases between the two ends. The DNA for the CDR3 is TGTGCCAGCAGTGAACGGACATATCCCTACGAGCAGTACTTC. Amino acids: CASSERTYPYEQYF.

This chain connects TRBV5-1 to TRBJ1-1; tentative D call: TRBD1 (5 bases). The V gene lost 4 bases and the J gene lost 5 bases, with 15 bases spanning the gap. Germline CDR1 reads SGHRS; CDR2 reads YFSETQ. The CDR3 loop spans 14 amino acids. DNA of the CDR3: TGCGCCAGCAGCAGAAAAGGGGAGGGGACTGAAGCTTTCTTT. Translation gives CASSRKGEGTEAFF.

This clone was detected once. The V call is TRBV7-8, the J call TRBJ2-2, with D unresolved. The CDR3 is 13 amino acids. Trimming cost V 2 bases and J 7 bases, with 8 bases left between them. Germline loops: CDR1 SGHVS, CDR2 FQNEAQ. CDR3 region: CASSLRDGGELFF. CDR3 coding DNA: TGTGCCAGCAGCTTAAGGGATGGCGGGGAGCTGTTTTTT.

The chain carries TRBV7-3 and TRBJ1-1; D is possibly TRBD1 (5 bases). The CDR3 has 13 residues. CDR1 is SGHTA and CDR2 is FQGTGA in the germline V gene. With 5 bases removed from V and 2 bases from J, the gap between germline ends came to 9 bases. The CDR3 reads CASSRQPNTEAFF. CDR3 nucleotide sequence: TGTGCCAGCAGCCGACAGCCTAACACTGAAGCTTTCTTT.

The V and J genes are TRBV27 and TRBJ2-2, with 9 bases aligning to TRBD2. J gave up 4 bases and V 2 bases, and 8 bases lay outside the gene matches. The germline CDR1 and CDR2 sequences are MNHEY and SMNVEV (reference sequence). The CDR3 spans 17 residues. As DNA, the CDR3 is TGTGCCAGCAGTTTACTCCAGGCGGGAGGGTCCACCGGGGAGCTGTTTTTT. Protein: CASSLLQAGGSTGELFF.

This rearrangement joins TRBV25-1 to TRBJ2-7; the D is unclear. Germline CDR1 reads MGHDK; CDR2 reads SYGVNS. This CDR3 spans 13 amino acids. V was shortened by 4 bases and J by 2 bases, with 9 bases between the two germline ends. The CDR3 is CASSGYDTYEQYF. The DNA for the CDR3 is TGTGCCAGCAGTGGATACGACACCTACGAGCAGTACTTC.

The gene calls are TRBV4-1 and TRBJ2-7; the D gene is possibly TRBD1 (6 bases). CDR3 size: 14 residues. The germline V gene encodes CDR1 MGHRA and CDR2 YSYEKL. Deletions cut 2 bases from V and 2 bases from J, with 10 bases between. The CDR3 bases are TGCGCCAGCAGCCAAAGCACAGGGCCCTACGAGCAGTACTTC. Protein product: CASSQSTGPYEQYF.

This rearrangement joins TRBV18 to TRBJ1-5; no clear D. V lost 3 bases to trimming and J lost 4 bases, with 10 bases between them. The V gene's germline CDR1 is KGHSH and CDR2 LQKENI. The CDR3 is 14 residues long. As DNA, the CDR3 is TGTGCCAGCTCACCTCCACTCCCGAATCAGCCCCAGCATTTT. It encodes CASSPPLPNQPQHF.

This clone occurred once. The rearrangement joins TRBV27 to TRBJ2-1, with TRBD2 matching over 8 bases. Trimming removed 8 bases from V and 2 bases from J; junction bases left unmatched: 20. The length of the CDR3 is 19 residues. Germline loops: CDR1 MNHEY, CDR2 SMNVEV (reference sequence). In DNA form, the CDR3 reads TGTGCCAGCCGTCCGGGACTAGGAAAGGTTATTGGGGCCTACAATGAGCAGTTCTTC. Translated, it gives CASRPGLGKVIGAYNEQFF.